The clone carrying this T cell receptor (beta chain) was seen just once. Trimming took 4 bases from V and 3 from J; bases not matched to a gene: 6. In germline, CDR1 is KGHSH, CDR2 LQKENI. This CDR3 comprises 15 residues. This sample was taken from a study of blood T cell repertoires in COVID-19. Study-level background: COVID-19 samples collected from the United States, Italy and Spain covered acute and convalescent phases.

Here immunoSEQ multiplex PCR was the method, and the copy in TCRdb shows in-frame clones only, minus some. The sample yields about 250,000 clones, approximately 85% seen once. The clonotype originates from a woman aged 50 to 60 with acute COVID-19. The specimen was PBMCs or T cells enriched from blood (not recorded which). The J gene is TRBJ1-3, the V gene TRBV18; 7 bases agree with TRBD1. The CDR3 nucleotides read TGTGCCAGCTCACGGACAGGCGACGTTGGAAACACCATATATTTT. Residues: CASSRTGDVGNTIYF.